Following are 17 T cell receptor beta chains from one sample sequenced in a study of breast tumors, draining lymph nodes, adjacent tissues. TCRdb processed the multiplex PCR reads anew with MiXCR; each CDR3 protein has one entry. In the table there are about 24,000 distinct CDR3 sequences, over 60% of which are singletons. Sequencing used tumor-adjacent breast tissue. The receptor set was obtained from a female donor with breast cancer. Some clones in this sample may be carry-over from other donors' samples.

The chain is built from TRBV7-3 and TRBJ2-7, with 10 bases that match TRBD2. This CDR3 comprises 15 residues. Germline loops: CDR1 SGHTA, CDR2 FQGTGA. With V trimmed by 5 bases and J by 7 bases, 11 bases remained unmatched. The CDR3 loop reads CASSAHLSGRGEQYF. The CDR3 DNA is TGTGCCAGCAGCGCACACTTAAGCGGGAGGGGGGAGCAGTACTTC.

This clonotype was counted only a few times. J is TRBJ2-3 and V is TRBV20-1; TRBD2 aligns across 10 bases. Germline assignment: CDR1 DFQATT and CDR2 SNEGSKA (reference sequence). This CDR3 contains 19 residues. Unmatched junction bases numbered 20, after V lost 3 bases and J lost 5 bases. This CDR3 reads CSARPNQPPSGSFVDTQYF. For the CDR3, the DNA is TGCAGTGCTAGGCCAAATCAACCCCCTAGCGGGAGTTTTGTAGATACGCAGTATTTT.

The V gene is TRBV28, the J gene TRBJ2-5; 7 bases fit TRBD2. The CDR3 has 14 residues. CDR1 is MDHEN and CDR2 is SYDVKM in the germline V gene. Trimming took 4 bases from V and 4 from J; bases not matched to a gene: 6. The CDR3 DNA follows: TGTGCCAGCAGTTGGGCGGGGGAGGGAGAGACCCAGTACTTC. Translating it yields CASSWAGEGETQYF. Based on the CDR3 plus reference TRBV28 and TRBJ2-5, the full variable domain is DVKVTQSSRYLVKRTGEKVFLECVQDMDHENMFWYRQDPGLGLRLIYFSYDVKMKEKGDIPEGYSVSREKKERFSLILESASTNQTSMYLCASSWAGEGETQYFGPGTRLLVL.

This clonotype has only one observation. The gene calls are TRBV19 and TRBJ1-2; a possible D gene is TRBD1 (6 bases). CDR3 length: 15 residues. The germline V gene encodes CDR1 LNHDA and CDR2 SQIVND (reference sequence). V lost 2 bases and J 4 bases, leaving 14 bases between the germline ends. In nucleotides, the CDR3 is TGTGCCAGTAGTATAAAATCGACAGGCTCCTATGGCTACACCTTC. Amino acids: CASSIKSTGSYGYTF.

The CDR3 reads CASSQGTSGNTIYF. The CDR3 bases are TGTGCCAGCAGCCAGGGGACCTCTGGAAACACCATATATTTT. The chain combines TRBV7-8 with TRBJ1-3, with D maybe TRBD1 (6 bases). The CDR3 spans 14 residues. Germline lookup yields CDR1 SGHVS and CDR2 FQNEAQ. V was shortened by 5 bases and J by 0 bases, with 8 bases between the two germline ends.

This chain joins TRBV11-1 and TRBJ2-5, with no clear D. The CDR3 runs 14 residues. V lost 5 bases and J lost 4, with 14 bases in between. The germline V gene has CDR1 SGHAT and CDR2 FQDESV (reference sequence). The CDR3: CASSDRYVRETQYF. The CDR3 nucleotides read TGTGCCAGCAGCGATAGATACGTGAGAGAGACCCAGTACTTC.

This clonotype is medium-sized (0.01 to 0.1%) in the sample. This chain links TRBV2 with TRBJ2-7; either TRBD1 or TRBD2 may supply D (5 bases each). Germline CDR1 and CDR2: SNHLY and FYNNEI. V lost 1 base and J lost 4, with 11 bases in between. The CDR3 length is 14 residues. This chain's CDR3 is CASSEGRGVYEQYF. The CDR3 DNA follows: TGTGCCAGCAGTGAAGGGAGAGGGGTATACGAGCAGTACTTC.

The rearrangement links TRBV5-6 to TRBJ2-7; 7 bases match TRBD1. The V gene end was trimmed by 0 bases and the J gene end by 2 bases; junction bases not matched to a gene: 5. Looked up from germline, CDR1 is SGHDT and CDR2 is YYEEEE. The CDR3 sequence is 15 residues long. CDR3 amino acids: CASSLGSQGAYEQYF. In nucleotides, the CDR3 is TGTGCCAGCAGCTTGGGATCTCAGGGGGCCTACGAGCAGTACTTC.

This clonotype occurred once. This chain connects TRBV7-9 to TRBJ1-3, with D possibly TRBD1 on 5 matching bases. Germline lookup yields CDR1 SEHNR and CDR2 FQNEAQ (reference sequence). Trimming removed 4 bases from V and 0 bases from J, with 10 bases in between. The CDR3 extends over 15 amino acids. The CDR3 is CASSYGGVSGNTIYF. The CDR3 coding sequence is TGTGCCAGCAGCTACGGGGGAGTCTCTGGAAACACCATATATTTT.

J is TRBJ2-1 and V is TRBV20-1, with 11 bases that match TRBD2. Germline V gene lookup returns CDR1 DFQATT and CDR2 SNEGSKA (reference sequence). This CDR3 comprises 19 residues. V lost 3 bases and J lost 4; bases outside the gene matches: 17. As DNA, the CDR3 is TGCAGTGCTAGGTCCTTAGGGTATAGCGGGAGGGCCCGATACAATGAGCAGTTCTTC. This translates into CSARSLGYSGRARYNEQFF.

This rearrangement joins TRBV11-3 to TRBJ1-2, with D perhaps matching TRBD1 (5 bases). Trimming took off 0 bases at V and 4 bases at J, with 15 bases between the two ends. This CDR3 spans 16 amino acids. The germline gives CDR1 SGHNT, CDR2 YENEEA. CDR3: CASSLEGREASYGYTF. CDR3 DNA: TGTGCCAGCAGCTTAGAGGGACGGGAGGCGTCCTATGGCTACACCTTC.

As for this clonotype: The CDR3 does not close with the conserved phenylalanine or tryptophan, likely indicating a read error. The chain uses TRBV24-1 and TRBJ2-1, with 11 bases that match TRBD2. The CDR3 consists of 16 residues. CDR1 and CDR2 (germline): KGHDR, SFDVKD. Trimming cost V 3 bases and J 4 bases; bases outside gene matches: 4. The CDR3 sequence is CATSDAGTSGYNEQFL. The CDR3 DNA follows: TGTGCCACCAGTGATGCCGGGACTAGCGGTTACAATGAGCAGTTCCTC.

The chain combines TRBV5-5 with TRBJ2-7; D possibly corresponds to TRBD2 (6 bases). This CDR3 has 15 amino acids. Germline lookup yields CDR1 SGHKS and CDR2 YYEKEE (reference sequence). The V end lost 1 base, the J end lost 3 bases, and 14 bases lay between the germline ends. Here the CDR3 DNA reads TGTGCCAGCAGCTTGTTGCGGGACTCTGGCTACGAGCAGTACTTC. It is translated as CASSLLRDSGYEQYF.

The chain uses TRBV12-3 or TRBV12-4 and TRBJ2-1; 7 bases are a match to TRBD2. With V trimmed by 3 bases and J by 8 bases, 10 bases remained unmatched. This CDR3 contains 15 residues. The CDR3 here is CASSFSGREFHEQFF. Here the CDR3 DNA reads TGTGCCAGCAGTTTTTCTGGGAGGGAGTTCCATGAGCAGTTCTTC.

The V call is TRBV20-1, the J call TRBJ2-7; the D is unclear. Germline V gene data show CDR1 as DFQATT and CDR2 as SNEGSKA (reference sequence). The CDR3 extends over 11 amino acids. Trimming shortened V by 7 bases and J by 7 bases, and 14 bases separated the two germline ends. Written as DNA, the CDR3 is TGCAGTGTCAGACCTTTATGGGAGCAGTACTTC. It codes for CSVRPLWEQYF.

The V gene is TRBV7-6, the J gene TRBJ2-3; D not certain. The CDR3 totals 13 residues. The V end was cut by 2 bases, the J end by 0 bases, with 3 bases between. From germline, CDR1 is SGHVS and CDR2 FNYEAQ. The CDR3 region is CASSLQSTDTQYF. CDR3 nucleotides: TGTGCCAGCAGCTTACAGAGCACAGATACGCAGTATTTT.

The V gene is TRBV4-2, the J gene TRBJ2-5; D call uncertain. CDR1 LGHNA and CDR2 YNFKEQ come from the germline V gene. The CDR3 has 13 residues. Trimming left V 0 bases short and J 2 bases short, with 4 bases between. The CDR3 nucleotides read TGTGCCAGCAGCCAAGATCCGCAAGAGACCCAGTACTTC. Translating it yields CASSQDPQETQYF.